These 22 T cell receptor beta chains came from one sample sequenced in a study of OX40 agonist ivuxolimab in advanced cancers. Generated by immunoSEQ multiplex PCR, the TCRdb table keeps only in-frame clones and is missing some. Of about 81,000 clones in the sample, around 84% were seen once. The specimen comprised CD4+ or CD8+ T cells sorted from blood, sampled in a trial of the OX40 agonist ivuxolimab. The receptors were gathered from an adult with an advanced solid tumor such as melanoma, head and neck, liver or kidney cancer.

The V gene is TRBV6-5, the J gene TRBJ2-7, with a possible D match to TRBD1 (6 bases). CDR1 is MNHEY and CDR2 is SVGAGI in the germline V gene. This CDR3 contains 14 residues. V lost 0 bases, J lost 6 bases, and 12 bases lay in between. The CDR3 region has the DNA TGTGCCAGCAGTTACTCCGGAGAAGGGGGCGAGCAGTACTTC. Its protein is CASSYSGEGGEQYF.

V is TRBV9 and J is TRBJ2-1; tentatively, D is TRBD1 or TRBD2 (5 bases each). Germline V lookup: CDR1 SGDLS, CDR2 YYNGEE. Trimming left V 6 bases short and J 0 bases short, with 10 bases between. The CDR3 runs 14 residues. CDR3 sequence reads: CASTSGSSYNEQFF. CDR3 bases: TGTGCCAGCACGTCAGGGAGCTCCTACAATGAGCAGTTCTTC. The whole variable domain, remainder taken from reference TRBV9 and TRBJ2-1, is DSGVTQTPKHLITATGQRVTLRCSPRSGDLSVYWYQQSLDQGLQFLIQYYNGEERAKGNILERFSAQQFPDLHSELNLSSLELGDSALYFCASTSGSSYNEQFFGPGTRLTVL.

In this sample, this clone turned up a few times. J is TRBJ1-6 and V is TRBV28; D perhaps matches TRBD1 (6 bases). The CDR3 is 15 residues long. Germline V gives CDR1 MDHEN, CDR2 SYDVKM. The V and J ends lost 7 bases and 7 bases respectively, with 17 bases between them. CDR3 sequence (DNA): TGTGCCAGCATCCCCATGGGACATATGAATTCACCCCTCCACTTT. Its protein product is CASIPMGHMNSPLHF.

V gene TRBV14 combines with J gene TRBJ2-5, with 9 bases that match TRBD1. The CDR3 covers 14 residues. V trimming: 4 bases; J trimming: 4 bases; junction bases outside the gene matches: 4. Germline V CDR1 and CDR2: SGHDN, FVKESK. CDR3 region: CASSPTGGGETQYF. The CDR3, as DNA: TGTGCCAGCAGCCCCACAGGGGGCGGAGAGACCCAGTACTTC.

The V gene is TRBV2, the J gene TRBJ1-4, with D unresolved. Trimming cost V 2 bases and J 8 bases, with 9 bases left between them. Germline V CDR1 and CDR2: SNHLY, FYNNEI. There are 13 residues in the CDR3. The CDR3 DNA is TGTGCCAGCAGTGAACGGGGAGCCGAAAAACTGTTTTTT. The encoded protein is CASSERGAEKLFF.

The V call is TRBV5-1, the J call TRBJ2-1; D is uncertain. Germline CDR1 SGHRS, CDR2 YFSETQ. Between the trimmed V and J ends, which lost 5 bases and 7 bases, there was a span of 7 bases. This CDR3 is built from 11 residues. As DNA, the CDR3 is TGCGCCAGCAGTTCACCGAATGAGCAGTTCTTC. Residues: CASSSPNEQFF.

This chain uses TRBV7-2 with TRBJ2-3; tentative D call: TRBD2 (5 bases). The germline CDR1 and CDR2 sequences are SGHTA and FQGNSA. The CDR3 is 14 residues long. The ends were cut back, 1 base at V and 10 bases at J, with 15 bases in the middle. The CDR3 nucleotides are TGTGCCAGCAGCTTAGGGACTCCCGGCGAGGCGCAGTATTTT. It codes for CASSLGTPGEAQYF. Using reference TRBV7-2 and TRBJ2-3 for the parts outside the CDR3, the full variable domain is GAGVSQSPSNKVTEKGKDVELRCDPISGHTALYWYRQSLGQGLEFLIYFQGNSAPDKSGLPSDRFSAERTGGSVSTLTIQRTQQEDSAVYLCASSLGTPGEAQYFGPGTRLTVL.

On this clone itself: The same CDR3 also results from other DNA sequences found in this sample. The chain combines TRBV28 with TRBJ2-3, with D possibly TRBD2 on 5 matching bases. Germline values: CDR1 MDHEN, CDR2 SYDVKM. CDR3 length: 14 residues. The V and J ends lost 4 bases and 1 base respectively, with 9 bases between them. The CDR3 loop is CASSSLGGTDTQYF. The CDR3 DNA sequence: TGTGCCAGCAGTTCCCTCGGGGGCACAGATACGCAGTATTTT. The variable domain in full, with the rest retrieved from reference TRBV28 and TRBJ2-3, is DVKVTQSSRYLVKRTGEKVFLECVQDMDHENMFWYRQDPGLGLRLIYFSYDVKMKEKGDIPEGYSVSREKKERFSLILESASTNQTSMYLCASSSLGGTDTQYFGPGTRLTVL.

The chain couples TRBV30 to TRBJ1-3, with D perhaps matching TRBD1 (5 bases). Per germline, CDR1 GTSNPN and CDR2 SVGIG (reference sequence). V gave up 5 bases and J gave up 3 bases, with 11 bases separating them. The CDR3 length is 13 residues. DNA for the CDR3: TGTGCCTGGGCGGGACTTCTTGGAAACACCATATATTTT. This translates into CAWAGLLGNTIYF.

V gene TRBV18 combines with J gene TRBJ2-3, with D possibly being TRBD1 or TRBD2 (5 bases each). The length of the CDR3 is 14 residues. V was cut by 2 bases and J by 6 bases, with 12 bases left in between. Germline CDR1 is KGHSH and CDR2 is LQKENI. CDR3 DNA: TGTGCCAGCTCACCATTCCCGGGACGTGATACGCAGTATTTT. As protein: CASSPFPGRDTQYF.

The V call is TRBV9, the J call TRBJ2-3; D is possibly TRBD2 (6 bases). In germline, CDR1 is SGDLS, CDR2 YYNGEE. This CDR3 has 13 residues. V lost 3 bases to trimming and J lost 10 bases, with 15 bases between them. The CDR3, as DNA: TGTGCCAGCAGCGAAATCGCGGGGCTTGCGCAGTATTTT. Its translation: CASSEIAGLAQYF.

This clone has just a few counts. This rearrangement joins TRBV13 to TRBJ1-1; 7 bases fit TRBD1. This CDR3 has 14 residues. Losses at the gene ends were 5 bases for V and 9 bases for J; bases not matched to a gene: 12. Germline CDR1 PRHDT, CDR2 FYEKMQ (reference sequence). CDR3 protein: CASSRLSQGRKAFF. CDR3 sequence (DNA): TGTGCCAGCAGCCGGCTCTCACAGGGGAGGAAAGCTTTCTTT.

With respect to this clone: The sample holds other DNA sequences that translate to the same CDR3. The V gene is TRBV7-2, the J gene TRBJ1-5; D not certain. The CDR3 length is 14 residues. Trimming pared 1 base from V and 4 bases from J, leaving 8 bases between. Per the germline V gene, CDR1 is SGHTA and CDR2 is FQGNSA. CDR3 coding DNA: TGTGCCAGCAGCTTAGGGGGTGGGAATCAGCCCCAGCATTTT. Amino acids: CASSLGGGNQPQHF.

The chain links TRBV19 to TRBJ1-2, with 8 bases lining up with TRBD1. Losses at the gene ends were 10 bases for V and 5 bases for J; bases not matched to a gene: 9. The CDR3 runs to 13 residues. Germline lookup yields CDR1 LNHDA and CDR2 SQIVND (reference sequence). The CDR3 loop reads CATSDRGEYGYTF. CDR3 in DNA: TGTGCCACCTCCGACAGGGGTGAATATGGCTACACCTTC.

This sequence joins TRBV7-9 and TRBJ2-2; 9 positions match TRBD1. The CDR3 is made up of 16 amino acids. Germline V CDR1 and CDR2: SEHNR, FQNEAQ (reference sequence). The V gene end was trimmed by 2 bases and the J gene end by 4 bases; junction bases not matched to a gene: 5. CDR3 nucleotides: TGTGCCAGCAGCTTAAAAGGGACAGGGCGCACCGGGGAGCTGTTTTTT. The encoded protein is CASSLKGTGRTGELFF.

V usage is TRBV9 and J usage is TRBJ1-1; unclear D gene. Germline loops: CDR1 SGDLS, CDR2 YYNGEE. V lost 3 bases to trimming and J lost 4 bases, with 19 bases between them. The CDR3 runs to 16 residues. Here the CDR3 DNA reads TGTGCCAGCAGCGCAATTGGACGGGCGCGGGGCACTGAAGCTTTCTTT. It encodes CASSAIGRARGTEAFF.

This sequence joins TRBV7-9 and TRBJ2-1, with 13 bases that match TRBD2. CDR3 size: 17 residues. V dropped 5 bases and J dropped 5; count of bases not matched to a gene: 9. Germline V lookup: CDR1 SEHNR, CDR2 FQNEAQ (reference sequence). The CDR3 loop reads CASSLTSGRGAHNEQFF. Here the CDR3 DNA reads TGTGCCAGCAGCCTAACTAGCGGGAGGGGCGCCCACAATGAGCAGTTCTTC.

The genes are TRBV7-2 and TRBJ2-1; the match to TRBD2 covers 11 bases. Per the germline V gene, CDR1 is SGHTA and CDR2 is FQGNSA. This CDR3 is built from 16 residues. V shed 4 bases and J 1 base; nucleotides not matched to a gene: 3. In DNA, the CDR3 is TGTGCCAGCAGCTCAGCTAGCGGGGGGTCCTACAATGAGCAGTTCTTC. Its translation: CASSSASGGSYNEQFF.

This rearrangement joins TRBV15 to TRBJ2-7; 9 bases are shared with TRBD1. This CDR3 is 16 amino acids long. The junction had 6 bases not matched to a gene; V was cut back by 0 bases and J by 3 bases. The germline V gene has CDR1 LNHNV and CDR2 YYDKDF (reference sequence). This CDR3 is CATSRDRQGGGYEQYF. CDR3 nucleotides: TGTGCCACCAGCAGAGATAGACAGGGGGGAGGCTACGAGCAGTACTTC. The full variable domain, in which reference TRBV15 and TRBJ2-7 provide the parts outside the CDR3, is DAMVIQNPRYQVTQFGKPVTLSCSQTLNHNVMYWYQQKSSQAPKLLFHYYDKDFNNEADTPDNFQSRRPNTSFCFLDIRSPGLGDTAMYLCATSRDRQGGGYEQYFGPGTRLTVT.

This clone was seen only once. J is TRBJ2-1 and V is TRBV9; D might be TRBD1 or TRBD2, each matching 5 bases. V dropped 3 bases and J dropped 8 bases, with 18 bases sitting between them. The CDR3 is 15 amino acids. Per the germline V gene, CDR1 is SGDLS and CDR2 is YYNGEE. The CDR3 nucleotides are TGTGCCAGCAGCGAGGGGAGTATAAGTGGCGATGAGCAGTTCTTC. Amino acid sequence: CASSEGSISGDEQFF.

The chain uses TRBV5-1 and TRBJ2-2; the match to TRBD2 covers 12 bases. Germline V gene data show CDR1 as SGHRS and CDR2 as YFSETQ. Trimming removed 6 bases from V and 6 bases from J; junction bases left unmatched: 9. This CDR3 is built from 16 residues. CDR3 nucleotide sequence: TGCGCCAGCAAGACCCTAGCGGGAGGGTTTTCCGGGGAGCTGTTTTTT. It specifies CASKTLAGGFSGELFF.

The CDR3 DNA sequence: TGTGCCAGCAGCGCACCGGGACTAGCGGGAGGCAATGAGCAGTTCTTC. Protein product: CASSAPGLAGGNEQFF. The chain has TRBV11-2 and TRBJ2-1, with 15 bases that match TRBD2. CDR1 SGHAT and CDR2 FQNNGV come from the germline V gene. The CDR3 loop spans 16 amino acids. V was clipped by 5 bases and J by 6 bases; unmatched bases: 5. Together with reference TRBV11-2 and TRBJ2-1, the CDR3 gives the full variable domain: EAGVAQSPRYKIIEKRQSVAFWCNPISGHATLYWYQQILGQGPKLLIQFQNNGVVDDSQLPKDRFSAERLKGVDSTLKIQPAKLEDSAVYLCASSAPGLAGGNEQFFGPGTRLTVL.